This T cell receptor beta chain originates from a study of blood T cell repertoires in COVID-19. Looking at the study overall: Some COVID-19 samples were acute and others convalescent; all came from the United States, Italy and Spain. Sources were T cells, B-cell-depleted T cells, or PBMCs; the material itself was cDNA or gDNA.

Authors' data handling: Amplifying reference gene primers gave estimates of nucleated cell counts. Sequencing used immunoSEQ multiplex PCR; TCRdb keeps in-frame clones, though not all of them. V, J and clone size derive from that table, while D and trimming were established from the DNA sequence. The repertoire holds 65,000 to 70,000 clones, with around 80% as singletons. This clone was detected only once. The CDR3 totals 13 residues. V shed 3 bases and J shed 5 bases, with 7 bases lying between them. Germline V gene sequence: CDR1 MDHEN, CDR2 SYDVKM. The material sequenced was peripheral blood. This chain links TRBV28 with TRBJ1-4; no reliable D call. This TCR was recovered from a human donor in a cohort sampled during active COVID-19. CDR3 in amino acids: CASSFVLNEKLFF. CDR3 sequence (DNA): TGTGCCAGCAGTTTTGTCCTCAATGAAAAACTGTTTTTT. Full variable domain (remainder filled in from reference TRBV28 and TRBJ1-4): DVKVTQSSRYLVKRTGEKVFLECVQDMDHENMFWYRQDPGLGLRLIYFSYDVKMKEKGDIPEGYSVSREKKERFSLILESASTNQTSMYLCASSFVLNEKLFFGSGTQLSVL.